Below, 32 T cell receptor beta chains from the same sample are listed, as sequenced in a study of blood T cell repertoires in COVID-19. The repertoire was sequenced with immunoSEQ multiplex PCR; TCRdb's copy has only in-frame clones and lacks some. The table records 35,000 to 45,000 clones, about 70% of them present only once. Sample: peripheral blood. The receptors come from a man older than 75 with acute or convalescent COVID-19.

The CDR3 bases are TGTGCCAGCAGGACCGGGACATCGGCGGGGAACACTGAAGCTTTCTTT. Protein product: CASRTGTSAGNTEAFF. V and J are TRBV27 and TRBJ1-1; maybe TRBD1 (6 bases). This CDR3 comprises 16 residues. Trimming took 6 bases from V and 1 from J, leaving 18 bases between them. CDR1 MNHEY and CDR2 SMNVEV come from the germline V gene (reference sequence).

The chain links TRBV14 to TRBJ2-1; no definite D call. This CDR3 contains 13 residues. Per germline, CDR1 SGHDN and CDR2 FVKESK. V was clipped by 5 bases and J by 4 bases, with 9 bases between them. The CDR3 loop reads CASSVQVYNEQFF. In nucleotides, the CDR3 is TGTGCCAGCAGCGTTCAGGTTTACAATGAGCAGTTCTTC. Full variable domain (rest looked up from reference TRBV14 and TRBJ2-1): EAGVTQFPSHSVIEKGQTVTLRCDPISGHDNLYWYRRVMGKEIKFLLHFVKESKQDESGMPNNRFLAERTGGTYSTLKVQPAELEDSGVYFCASSVQVYNEQFFGPGTRLTVL.

The rearrangement uses TRBV9 and TRBJ1-1, with no clear D. Per germline, CDR1 SGDLS and CDR2 YYNGEE. Trimming took 4 bases from V and 0 from J, leaving 13 bases between them. This CDR3 is 15 amino acids long. The CDR3 spells CASSPLDTLNTEAFF. The CDR3 DNA sequence: TGTGCCAGCAGCCCACTTGACACACTGAACACTGAAGCTTTCTTT.

The chain links TRBV28 to TRBJ1-2, with 8 positions matching TRBD1. Trimming at V came to 3 bases and at J to 5 bases, leaving 2 bases not matched to a gene. The CDR3 loop spans 13 amino acids. Germline CDR1 reads MDHEN; CDR2 reads SYDVKM. DNA for the CDR3: TGTGCCAGCAGTTTGTGGACAGGGTATGGCTACACCTTC. Encoded protein: CASSLWTGYGYTF.

The chain uses TRBV7-2 and TRBJ2-5; D is ambiguous. CDR1 is SGHTA, CDR2 FQGNSA, per germline. The CDR3 has 13 residues. V was trimmed by 1 base and J by 4 bases, leaving 7 bases between them. CDR3 loop: CASSLGAVETQYF. Here the CDR3 DNA reads TGTGCCAGCAGCTTAGGGGCAGTAGAGACCCAGTACTTC.

V gene TRBV28 combines with J gene TRBJ1-3, with TRBD1 matching 9 bases. Germline CDR1 MDHEN, CDR2 SYDVKM. Losses at the gene ends were 0 bases for V and 3 bases for J; bases not matched to a gene: 0. This CDR3 has 15 amino acids. The CDR3 sequence: CASSLWTGGGNTIYF. For the CDR3, the DNA is TGTGCCAGCAGTTTATGGACAGGGGGTGGAAACACCATATATTTT.

V and J are TRBV28 and TRBJ2-7, with D tentatively TRBD1 (6 bases). V dropped 5 bases and J dropped 3 bases, with 17 bases sitting between them. This CDR3 region has 15 residues. Germline CDR1 and CDR2: MDHEN and SYDVKM. DNA of the CDR3: TGTGCCAGCAGTCCTTCGACAGGCTGGAACTACGAGCAGTACTTC. Its translation: CASSPSTGWNYEQYF. Supplemented by reference TRBV28 and TRBJ2-7, the full variable domain reads DVKVTQSSRYLVKRTGEKVFLECVQDMDHENMFWYRQDPGLGLRLIYFSYDVKMKEKGDIPEGYSVSREKKERFSLILESASTNQTSMYLCASSPSTGWNYEQYFGPGTRLTVT.

The chain joins TRBV27 to TRBJ1-3; D is perhaps TRBD1 (5 bases). The CDR3 has 14 residues. Between the trimmed V and J ends, which lost 8 bases and 7 bases, there was a span of 18 bases. Germline V gene lookup returns CDR1 MNHEY and CDR2 SMNVEV (reference sequence). This chain's CDR3 is CASGQGGWRNTIYF. CDR3 nucleotide sequence: TGTGCCAGCGGGCAGGGAGGGTGGAGGAACACCATATATTTT.

J is TRBJ2-7 and V is TRBV11-2; unclear D gene. The CDR3 totals 15 residues. Germline V lookup: CDR1 SGHAT, CDR2 FQNNGV. The V end lost 5 bases, the J end lost 3 bases, and 17 bases lay between the germline ends. The DNA of the CDR3 is TGTGCCAGCAGCAAAAATTTGGTCAGTGTCTACGAGCAGTACTTC. It is translated as CASSKNLVSVYEQYF. The complete variable domain, with remaining parts taken from reference TRBV11-2 and TRBJ2-7, reads EAGVAQSPRYKIIEKRQSVAFWCNPISGHATLYWYQQILGQGPKLLIQFQNNGVVDDSQLPKDRFSAERLKGVDSTLKIQPAKLEDSAVYLCASSKNLVSVYEQYFGPGTRLTVT.

The gene calls are TRBV10-3 and TRBJ2-7, with 7 bases matching TRBD1. Germline V gene data show CDR1 as ENHRY and CDR2 as SYGVKD. The CDR3 has 15 residues. J lost 0 bases, V lost 5 bases, and 7 bases had no gene match. The CDR3 bases are TGTGCCATCAGTACCGGGACAGAGAGCTCCTACGAGCAGTACTTC. It translates to CAISTGTESSYEQYF.

This chain links TRBV27 with TRBJ2-3, with TRBD1 matching over 7 bases. Germline V gene sequence: CDR1 MNHEY, CDR2 SMNVEV (reference sequence). V lost 10 bases and J lost 3; bases outside the gene matches: 7. This CDR3 has 13 residues. The CDR3 is CATPQGSTDTQYF. The CDR3 DNA reads TGTGCCACTCCACAGGGGTCGACAGATACGCAGTATTTT.

The J gene is TRBJ2-3, the V gene TRBV4-3; D may be TRBD2 (6 bases). The CDR3 has 14 amino acids. Trimming took off 1 base at V and 5 bases at J, with 10 bases between the two ends. Germline values: CDR1 LGHNA, CDR2 YSLEER. CDR3 nucleotide sequence: TGCGCCAGCAGCCAAGGTGACGGGGGAGATACGCAGTATTTT. Protein product: CASSQGDGGDTQYF.

Only a few counts were recorded for this clone. The chain is built from TRBV11-2 and TRBJ2-1; 10 positions match TRBD2. The germline gives CDR1 SGHAT, CDR2 FQNNGV. This CDR3 is 16 amino acids long. J was trimmed by 8 bases and V by 6 bases; bases with no gene match: 13. The CDR3 sequence is CASRGYEREGLDEQFF. The CDR3 DNA follows: TGTGCCAGCAGAGGTTATGAGCGGGAGGGCCTGGATGAGCAGTTCTTC. Using reference TRBV11-2 and TRBJ2-1 for the parts outside the CDR3, the full variable domain is EAGVAQSPRYKIIEKRQSVAFWCNPISGHATLYWYQQILGQGPKLLIQFQNNGVVDDSQLPKDRFSAERLKGVDSTLKIQPAKLEDSAVYLCASRGYEREGLDEQFFGPGTRLTVL.

The chain couples TRBV18 to TRBJ2-1; 10 bases are shared with TRBD1. The CDR3 consists of 15 residues. V was clipped by 5 bases and J by 8 bases; unmatched bases: 9. Germline CDR1 reads KGHSH; CDR2 reads LQKENI. The DNA of the CDR3 is TGTGCCAGCTCAACCTTGACAGGGGGCAGGGATGAGCAGTTCTTC. It translates to CASSTLTGGRDEQFF.

This clone appeared a few times. The rearrangement uses TRBV10-3 and TRBJ2-7; D is possibly TRBD1 (5 bases). This CDR3 region has 14 residues. Trimming took 3 bases from V and 2 from J, leaving 11 bases between them. The germline V gene encodes CDR1 ENHRY and CDR2 SYGVKD. The CDR3 reads CAISDPGFTYEQYF. Written as DNA, the CDR3 is TGTGCCATCAGTGACCCAGGGTTCACCTACGAGCAGTACTTC.

The V call is TRBV18, the J call TRBJ2-5; 12 bases map to TRBD2. J lost 1 base, V lost 3 bases, and 3 bases had no gene match. CDR3 length: 16 amino acids. Per germline, CDR1 KGHSH and CDR2 LQKENI. This chain's CDR3 is CASSPLAGGTQETQYF. In nucleotides, the CDR3 is TGTGCCAGCTCACCCCTAGCGGGAGGGACCCAAGAGACCCAGTACTTC.

This chain connects TRBV7-9 to TRBJ2-1; D gene uncertain. CDR3 length equals 13 residues. The germline gives CDR1 SEHNR, CDR2 FQNEAQ (reference sequence). V shed 0 bases and J shed 7 bases, with 7 bases lying between them. The CDR3 is CASSLATLNEQFF. CDR3 in DNA: TGTGCCAGCAGCTTAGCGACTCTGAATGAGCAGTTCTTC.

The rearrangement uses TRBV5-1 and TRBJ2-7; 7 nucleotides match TRBD2. The J segment lost 3 bases and the V segment lost 2 bases, leaving 5 bases of the junction unmatched. CDR3 length equals 14 residues. Germline CDR1 reads SGHRS; CDR2 reads YFSETQ. In nucleotides, the CDR3 is TGCGCCAGCAGCTTTGAGCGGGAACTCTACGAGCAGTACTTC. Protein product: CASSFERELYEQYF. Drawing the rest from reference TRBV5-1 and TRBJ2-7, the complete variable domain is KAGVTQTPRYLIKTRGQQVTLSCSPISGHRSVSWYQQTPGQGLQFLFEYFSETQRNKGNFPGRFSGRQFSNSRSEMNVSTLELGDSALYLCASSFERELYEQYFGPGTRLTVT.

The gene calls are TRBV28 and TRBJ1-1, with 7 bases matching TRBD1. This CDR3 has 13 amino acids. Germline V gene lookup returns CDR1 MDHEN and CDR2 SYDVKM. V shed 3 bases, J shed 8 bases, and the junction held 6 bases outside the gene matches. The CDR3 DNA reads as TGTGCCAGCAGTTTGACAGGGACGCCCGAAGCTTTCTTT. Translated, it gives CASSLTGTPEAFF.

The chain recombines TRBV5-1 with TRBJ2-7; TRBD1 is a possible D gene (6 bases). Germline CDR1 is SGHRS and CDR2 is YFSETQ. Deletions cut 4 bases from V and 5 bases from J, with 22 bases between. This CDR3 comprises 16 residues. Here the CDR3 reads CASSHRARVGSNEQYF. CDR3 nucleotide sequence: TGCGCCAGCAGCCACAGGGCCCGGGTGGGGAGCAACGAGCAGTACTTC.

CDR3 region: CASSADSRSTDTQYF. The CDR3 DNA reads TGTGCCAGCAGCGCGGACTCGCGTAGCACAGATACGCAGTATTTT. The chain combines TRBV5-4 with TRBJ2-3, with D perhaps matching TRBD2 (5 bases). In germline, CDR1 is SGHNT, CDR2 YYREEE (reference sequence). V was pared by 4 bases and J by 0 bases, with 12 bases between. The CDR3 spans 15 residues.

The chain joins TRBV4-1 to TRBJ2-2; weak D call: TRBD2 (6 bases). Germline CDR1 reads MGHRA; CDR2 reads YSYEKL. The CDR3 spans 17 residues. Trimming stripped 1 base from V and 4 bases from J, with 16 bases between. This CDR3 is CASSQVGLGSFTGELFF. For the CDR3, the DNA is TGCGCCAGCAGCCAAGTGGGACTGGGTTCGTTCACCGGGGAGCTGTTTTTT.

The chain has TRBV28 and TRBJ1-5; TRBD1 aligns across 7 bases. The CDR3 is made up of 13 amino acids. In germline, CDR1 is MDHEN, CDR2 SYDVKM. J lost 6 bases, V lost 6 bases, and 5 bases had no gene match. CDR3 sequence reads: CASRLTGSQPQHF. In DNA, the CDR3 is TGTGCCAGCAGGTTGACAGGGAGTCAGCCCCAGCATTTT.

This clone was detected once. The chain carries TRBV5-1 and TRBJ1-1; D not certain. The germline V and J ends were trimmed by 0 bases and 0 bases, with 9 bases remaining between them. The CDR3 is 15 amino acids. Germline V lookup: CDR1 SGHRS, CDR2 YFSETQ. CDR3 DNA sequence: TGCGCCAGCAGCTTGGATGGCAGGATGAACACTGAAGCTTTCTTT. Translating gives CASSLDGRMNTEAFF. The variable domain in full, with the rest retrieved from reference TRBV5-1 and TRBJ1-1, is KAGVTQTPRYLIKTRGQQVTLSCSPISGHRSVSWYQQTPGQGLQFLFEYFSETQRNKGNFPGRFSGRQFSNSRSEMNVSTLELGDSALYLCASSLDGRMNTEAFFGQGTRLTVV.

The rearrangement uses TRBV4-3 and TRBJ2-7; D not resolved. Trimming pared 1 base from V and 2 bases from J, leaving 9 bases between. The CDR3 contains 14 residues. The germline gives CDR1 LGHNA, CDR2 YSLEER. The CDR3 region is CASSQVVSPYEQYF. DNA of the CDR3: TGCGCCAGCAGCCAAGTAGTGTCCCCCTACGAGCAGTACTTC.

The V call is TRBV15, the J call TRBJ2-1; 7 bases match TRBD2. The ends lost 1 base at V and 3 bases at J; junction bases unmatched: 12. Germline V gene lookup returns CDR1 LNHNV and CDR2 YYDKDF (reference sequence). The CDR3 is 18 residues long. The CDR3 here is CATSRGPGEGGIYNEQFF. Written as DNA, the CDR3 is TGTGCCACCAGCAGAGGTCCGGGGGAGGGCGGAATCTACAATGAGCAGTTCTTC.

The CDR3 DNA reads TGTGCCAGCAGCCCCTCCGGGACTCGGTACGAGCAGTACTTC. Translated, it gives CASSPSGTRYEQYF. The rearrangement joins TRBV7-8 to TRBJ2-7; possibly TRBD2 for D (6 bases). V was trimmed by 5 bases and J by 4 bases, leaving 15 bases between them. This CDR3 spans 14 amino acids. Germline V gene data show CDR1 as SGHVS and CDR2 as FQNEAQ.

This clone was counted once. The chain is built from TRBV6-8 and TRBJ2-7; a possible D gene is TRBD1 (6 bases). The germline V gene has CDR1 MNHGY and CDR2 SAAAGT. Between the trimmed V and J ends, which lost 5 bases and 1 base, there was a span of 27 bases. The CDR3 extends over 19 amino acids. DNA of the CDR3: TGTGCCAGCAGTCCTCACACATTAGAGACAGGCGCCGCATCCTACGAGCAGTACTTC. Translating it yields CASSPHTLETGAASYEQYF.

The chain uses TRBV5-1 and TRBJ1-2; D may be TRBD1 (6 bases). Deletions cut 4 bases from V and 3 bases from J, with 10 bases between. The CDR3 totals 13 residues. Germline assignment: CDR1 SGHRS and CDR2 YFSETQ. This chain's CDR3 is CASSPRQDYGYTF. CDR3 in DNA: TGCGCCAGCAGCCCCCGACAGGACTATGGCTACACCTTC.

The chain couples TRBV30 to TRBJ2-5; tentatively, D is TRBD2 (6 bases). Germline CDR1 and CDR2: GTSNPN and SVGIG (reference sequence). CDR3 length: 14 residues. V was clipped by 0 bases and J by 7 bases, with 15 bases between them. The CDR3: CAWSVTGRTGTQYF. The CDR3 coding sequence is TGTGCCTGGAGTGTAACCGGGAGAACTGGGACCCAGTACTTC.

This rearrangement joins TRBV28 to TRBJ1-6, with a weak D call TRBD1 (6 bases). This CDR3 has 15 residues. Germline-derived CDR1 and CDR2 are MDHEN and SYDVKM. Between the trimmed V and J ends, which lost 5 bases and 9 bases, there was a span of 17 bases. CDR3 bases: TGTGCCAGCAGTACAGGGTTTTTTCGTAGTTCACCCCTCCACTTT. This sequence encodes CASSTGFFRSSPLHF.

This chain uses TRBV6-6 with TRBJ1-2; the match to TRBD1 covers 8 bases. This CDR3 is 12 amino acids long. Germline V gene data show CDR1 as MNHNY and CDR2 as SVGAGI (reference sequence). J lost 14 bases, V lost 2 bases, and 7 bases had no gene match. CDR3 sequence: CASSYAGQAKTF. For the CDR3, the DNA is TGTGCCAGCAGTTACGCGGGACAGGCGAAAACCTTC.